This T cell receptor beta chain was recovered during a study of T cells in localized non-small cell lung cancer. Some clones are missing from TCRdb's copy, which holds only in-frame ones; the method was immunoSEQ multiplex PCR. The sample consists of about 34,000 clones, around 94% of them appearing once. This CDR3 has 14 amino acids. Germline V CDR1 and CDR2: WNHNN, SYGVQD (reference sequence). V shed 6 bases, J shed 2 bases, and the junction held 2 bases outside the gene matches. The chain employs TRBV10-1 and TRBJ2-7; 12 nucleotides agree with TRBD1. Source: peripheral blood, taken before any cancer treatment. This TCR derives from a woman aged 35-75 years with stage I lung adenocarcinoma. CDR3 DNA: TGCGCCAGCAGCCGGGACAGGGGGCCCTACGAGCAGTACTTC. It is translated as CASSRDRGPYEQYF.